This entry lists 24 T cell receptor beta chains sequenced from one sample in a study of T cells in localized non-small cell lung cancer (dated by TCRdb to about 2020). Receptors were amplified or captured by the immunoSEQ multiplex PCR assay. In TCRdb, the immuneACCESS table is reduced to in-frame sequences with V and J assigned. These tables do not hold every clone; where another copy was compared, an unresolved V gene accounts for under half, and the others remain unexplained. The sample table holds under 25,000 clones, of which roughly 90% were seen once. Together, the top ten hold roughly 23% of the sample. This specimen was peripheral blood, taken before any cancer treatment. These receptors originate from a man between 40 and 70 years old with stage I squamous cell lung carcinoma.

The V gene is TRBV9, the J gene TRBJ1-2; D call uncertain. The germline V and J ends were trimmed by 3 bases and 4 bases, with 16 bases remaining between them. This CDR3 contains 15 residues. The germline V gene encodes CDR1 SGDLS and CDR2 YYNGEE. This CDR3 reads CASSAMPPQPYGYTF. In nucleotides, the CDR3 is TGTGCCAGCAGCGCAATGCCCCCCCAACCCTATGGCTACACCTTC.

The chain carries TRBV7-9 and TRBJ1-5; 8 bases match TRBD1. Germline-derived CDR1 and CDR2 are SEHNR and FQNEAQ (reference sequence). CDR3 length equals 16 residues. J was trimmed by 4 bases and V by 3 bases; bases with no gene match: 8. CDR3 coding DNA: TGTGCCAGCAGCTTCGGGTCGGGACAGGATAATCAGCCCCAGCATTTT. This translates into CASSFGSGQDNQPQHF.

The chain employs TRBV2 and TRBJ2-7; 10 nucleotides align to TRBD2. Germline CDR1 and CDR2: SNHLY and FYNNEI. The CDR3 sequence is 14 residues long. V trimming: 6 bases; J trimming: 7 bases; junction bases outside the gene matches: 9. The CDR3 nucleotides read TGTGCCAGCAGAGCAGCGGGGGGGCTATGGGAGCAGTACTTC. Translation gives CASRAAGGLWEQYF. The variable domain in full, with the rest retrieved from reference TRBV2 and TRBJ2-7, is EPEVTQTPSHQVTQMGQEVILRCVPISNHLYFYWYRQILGQKVEFLVSFYNNEISEKSEIFDDQFSVERPDGSNFTLKIRSTKLEDSAMYFCASRAAGGLWEQYFGPGTRLTVT.

The J gene is TRBJ1-2, the V gene TRBV27; 12 bases are a match to TRBD1. Germline CDR1 reads MNHEY; CDR2 reads SMNVEV (reference sequence). The CDR3 spans 15 residues. Trimming took 5 bases from V and 6 from J; bases not matched to a gene: 7. The CDR3 DNA is TGTGCCAGCAGTCGAGGGGACAGGGGGCTTAATGGCTACACCTTC. It specifies CASSRGDRGLNGYTF.

The chain carries TRBV28 and TRBJ1-2; TRBD1 might be the D (5 bases). The germline V gene encodes CDR1 MDHEN and CDR2 SYDVKM. This CDR3 is built from 13 residues. Trimming removed 6 bases at V and 0 bases at J, with 8 bases between. Here the CDR3 DNA reads TGTGCCAGCAGCCTGACAGCTAACTATGGCTACACCTTC. This sequence encodes CASSLTANYGYTF.

J is TRBJ2-5 and V is TRBV4-2; TRBD2 agrees at 8 bases. CDR1 is LGHNA, CDR2 YNFKEQ, per germline. The CDR3 is 16 residues long. V lost 4 bases to trimming and J lost 4 bases; unmatched junction nucleotides: 11. The CDR3 nucleotides are TGTGCCAGCAGCCCGGGACTACCCCGGGGGGGAGAGACCCAGTACTTC. Amino acids: CASSPGLPRGGETQYF.

A single count supports this clone. This chain connects TRBV5-4 to TRBJ1-2; D not certain. V dropped 6 bases and J dropped 2 bases, with 14 bases sitting between them. There are 14 residues in the CDR3. Germline values: CDR1 SGHNT, CDR2 YYREEE (reference sequence). CDR3 amino acids: CASTGYAWNYGYTF. The CDR3 DNA reads as TGTGCCAGCACCGGGTACGCCTGGAACTATGGCTACACCTTC.

The CDR3 spells CASSPYGDSTDTQYF. In nucleotides, the CDR3 is TGCGCCAGCAGCCCCTACGGTGACAGCACAGATACGCAGTATTTT. The chain joins TRBV5-1 to TRBJ2-3, with D unclear. The CDR3 has 15 residues. Germline V lookup: CDR1 SGHRS, CDR2 YFSETQ. The V end lost 4 bases, the J end lost 0 bases, and 12 bases lay between the germline ends.

The chain employs TRBV5-5 and TRBJ1-1; D unclear. The CDR3 extends over 13 amino acids. CDR1 is SGHKS and CDR2 is YYEKEE in the germline V gene (reference sequence). Deletions cut 4 bases from V and 6 bases from J, with 13 bases between. The CDR3 bases are TGTGCCAGCAGCCAAGAAGGCAGGCCTGAAGCTTTCTTT. Translation: CASSQEGRPEAFF.

This clone was detected only a few times. The chain recombines TRBV1 with TRBJ1-1. TRBV1 is a documented pseudogene. CDR3 length: 18 amino acids. The CDR3 nucleotides are TGCACCAGCAGCCAAGTAGAGGGACTCGGGGCATGGGTCACTGAAGCTTTCTTT. It is translated as CTSSQVEGLGAWVTEAFF.

V is TRBV2 and J is TRBJ1-2; 8 positions agree with TRBD1. The V gene end was trimmed by 4 bases and the J gene end by 4 bases; junction bases not matched to a gene: 5. CDR3 length: 14 amino acids. Looked up from germline, CDR1 is SNHLY and CDR2 is FYNNEI. CDR3 region: CASSGEDRVYGYTF. As DNA, the CDR3 is TGTGCCAGCAGTGGAGAGGACAGGGTCTATGGCTACACCTTC. The full variable domain, its missing parts supplied by reference TRBV2 and TRBJ1-2, is EPEVTQTPSHQVTQMGQEVILRCVPISNHLYFYWYRQILGQKVEFLVSFYNNEISEKSEIFDDQFSVERPDGSNFTLKIRSTKLEDSAMYFCASSGEDRVYGYTFGSGTRLTVV.

This clone was observed once. The chain combines TRBV4-2 with TRBJ2-1; 8 bases are a match to TRBD1. V shed 2 bases, J shed 0 bases, and the junction held 0 bases outside the gene matches. Germline V lookup: CDR1 LGHNA, CDR2 YNFKEQ. This CDR3 comprises 15 residues. Here the CDR3 DNA reads TGTGCCAGCAGCCAACAGGGGGCCTCCTACAATGAGCAGTTCTTC. Amino acids: CASSQQGASYNEQFF.

This clone is deemed medium-sized. The chain couples TRBV7-2 to TRBJ1-1, with D unresolved. The germline V and J ends were trimmed by 1 base and 1 base, with 7 bases remaining between them. CDR3 length: 14 amino acids. Germline assignment: CDR1 SGHTA and CDR2 FQGNSA. CDR3 in DNA: TGTGCCAGCAGCTTAGGAGGAACGAACACTGAAGCTTTCTTT. Encoded protein: CASSLGGTNTEAFF. The whole variable domain, remainder taken from reference TRBV7-2 and TRBJ1-1, is GAGVSQSPSNKVTEKGKDVELRCDPISGHTALYWYRQSLGQGLEFLIYFQGNSAPDKSGLPSDRFSAERTGGSVSTLTIQRTQQEDSAVYLCASSLGGTNTEAFFGQGTRLTVV.

This clone was seen just once. Here the CDR3 DNA reads TGCAGCGTTGAAGGGGGGGGAGAAGCTTTCTTT. It codes for CSVEGGGEAFF. This chain links TRBV29-1 with TRBJ1-1, with D possibly matching TRBD1 (5 bases). The germline V gene has CDR1 SQVTM and CDR2 ANQGSEA. V gave up 1 base and J gave up 8 bases, with 8 bases separating them. The CDR3 contains 11 residues.

The CDR3 region has the DNA TGTGCTACTGTAGCGTTTTCGAACACTGAAGCTTTCTTT. This sequence encodes CATVAFSNTEAFF. The chain combines TRBV6-6 with TRBJ1-1; D remains ambiguous. Per the germline V gene, CDR1 is MNHNY and CDR2 is SVGAGI (reference sequence). CDR3 length: 13 residues.

The genes are TRBV2 and TRBJ1-2, with TRBD1 identical over 7 bases. The V gene's germline CDR1 is SNHLY and CDR2 FYNNEI. The CDR3 length is 15 residues. J was trimmed by 4 bases and V by 4 bases; bases with no gene match: 9. Here the CDR3 reads CASSGLSTGLYGYTF. The CDR3 nucleotides are TGTGCCAGCAGTGGCTTATCGACAGGGCTCTATGGCTACACCTTC.

This clone was counted a few times. This rearrangement joins TRBV2 to TRBJ1-5; D unclear. V dropped 7 bases and J dropped 2 bases, with 12 bases sitting between them. The CDR3 runs 14 residues. Germline lookup yields CDR1 SNHLY and CDR2 FYNNEI. The CDR3 DNA sequence: TGTGCCAGCACCGACCAGTTGGGCAATCAGCCCCAGCATTTT. As protein: CASTDQLGNQPQHF. The whole variable domain, remainder taken from reference TRBV2 and TRBJ1-5, is EPEVTQTPSHQVTQMGQEVILRCVPISNHLYFYWYRQILGQKVEFLVSFYNNEISEKSEIFDDQFSVERPDGSNFTLKIRSTKLEDSAMYFCASTDQLGNQPQHFGDGTRLSIL.

The chain carries TRBV29-1 and TRBJ2-2; D is uncertain. CDR1 and CDR2 (germline): SQVTM, ANQGSEA. V shed 6 bases and J shed 9 bases, with 14 bases lying between them. This CDR3 spans 12 amino acids. The DNA for the CDR3 is TGCAGCGTCCGACTTGGCAGCAGGGAGCTGTTTTTT. It translates to CSVRLGSRELFF.

The chain employs TRBV6-5 and TRBJ2-1; 10 nucleotides match TRBD1. The CDR3 is 15 residues long. Germline assignment: CDR1 MNHEY and CDR2 SVGAGI. Trimming removed 5 bases from V and 7 bases from J; junction bases left unmatched: 8. CDR3 amino acids: CASSTRTGGYNEQFF. The CDR3 nucleotides read TGTGCCAGCAGTACTCGGACAGGGGGATATAATGAGCAGTTCTTC.

The V call is TRBV19, the J call TRBJ1-1; D unresolved. This CDR3 is 14 amino acids long. Trimming stripped 3 bases from V and 1 base from J, with 9 bases between. CDR1 and CDR2 (germline): LNHDA, SQIVND (reference sequence). CDR3 region: CASSIVGANTEAFF. The CDR3 DNA reads as TGTGCCAGTAGTATCGTGGGTGCGAACACTGAAGCTTTCTTT.

The chain uses TRBV5-6 and TRBJ2-1, with 7 bases identical to TRBD1. CDR1 is SGHDT, CDR2 YYEEEE, per germline. CDR3 length: 14 residues. After removal of 4 bases from V and 4 bases from J, the junction contained 5 bases not matched to a gene. The CDR3 reads CASSPGQPYNEQFF. CDR3 DNA: TGTGCCAGCAGCCCGGGACAGCCGTACAATGAGCAGTTCTTC.

Note on this clone: The junction does not match germline at one end; this may be a read error. This CDR3 is CASSSRTGNNGYTF. Written as DNA, the CDR3 is TGTGCCAGCAGCTCACGGACGGGTAACAATGGCTACACCTTC. This sequence joins TRBV7-8 and TRBJ1-2, with D unresolved. The CDR3 has 14 residues. From germline, CDR1 is SGHVS and CDR2 FQNEAQ.

This chain connects TRBV7-8 to TRBJ2-5; TRBD2 aligns across 7 bases. The DNA end lines up better with TRBJ2-7; the J call may be wrong. In germline, CDR1 is SGHVS, CDR2 FQNEAQ. The CDR3 contains 16 residues. The CDR3 region has the DNA TGTGCCAGCAGCTGGGAACAGCGGGAATTTTCCTACGAGCAGTACTTC. Encoded protein: CASSWEQREFSYEQYF.

The chain uses TRBV27 and TRBJ2-5, with 7 bases identical to TRBD1. The trim removed 5 bases at V and 13 bases at J, leaving 13 bases unmatched. Germline-derived CDR1 and CDR2 are MNHEY and SMNVEV (reference sequence). The CDR3 totals 13 residues. For the CDR3, the DNA is TGTGCCAGCAGTAGTGGGACAGTAGAGGCGCTGTACTTC. This gives the protein CASSSGTVEALYF.